The 31 T cell receptor beta chains below come from one sample, sequenced in a study of monozygotic twins with inflammatory bowel disease. After re-calling the 5' RACE reads, TCRdb lists one entry per CDR3 protein, DNA absent. The table for this sample gives more than 300,000 distinct CDR3 sequences. The specimen was blood. All receptors come from a human donor with ulcerative colitis or Crohn's disease, or a healthy co-twin of an affected twin (not recorded which).

The V call is TRBV7-2, the J call TRBJ2-7; TCRdb proposes TRBD1, but this gene call is untestable without DNA. This CDR3 spans 15 amino acids. The germline CDR1 and CDR2 sequences are SGHTA and FQGNSA. Here the CDR3 reads CASSLEGRVSYEQYF.

The J gene is TRBJ2-1, the V gene TRBV5-1; the D call from TCRdb, TRBD1, cannot be confirmed without DNA. This CDR3 is built from 15 residues. Germline V gives CDR1 SGHRS, CDR2 YFSETQ. Here the CDR3 reads CASSFIKGQGNEQFF.

The V call is TRBV6-1, the J call TRBJ2-7; TCRdb gives TRBD1 as the D gene, but with no DNA this cannot be confirmed. Per germline, CDR1 MNHNS and CDR2 SASEGT. The CDR3 loop spans 14 amino acids. CDR3: CASKGTGGPYEQYF.

This chain connects TRBV7-2 to TRBJ2-7; checking the TCRdb D call of TRBD1 is not possible without DNA. The CDR3 totals 14 residues. CDR1 is SGHTA and CDR2 is FQGNSA in the germline V gene. The CDR3 spells CASSLDVTVLGQYF.

This chain connects TRBV7-2 to TRBJ1-5; as DNA is missing, the TRBD1 call by TCRdb cannot be tested. This CDR3 is built from 15 residues. Looked up from germline, CDR1 is SGHTA and CDR2 is FQGNSA. The CDR3 here is CASSSAGTGVQPQHF.

The rearrangement links TRBV10-3 to TRBJ2-7; the D call from TCRdb, TRBD1, cannot be confirmed without DNA. CDR1 is ENHRY and CDR2 is SYGVKD in the germline V gene. The length of the CDR3 is 18 residues. CDR3 residues: CAISESKGPGSPGYEQYF.

The chain carries TRBV20-1 and TRBJ1-5; TCRdb's D call of TRBD1 is untestable without DNA. CDR1 and CDR2 (germline): DFQATT, SNEGSKA (reference sequence). This CDR3 contains 15 residues. The CDR3 loop reads CSAIKFGTGNRPQHF.

The chain links TRBV20-1 to TRBJ1-5. CDR1 DFQATT and CDR2 SNEGSKA come from the germline V gene (reference sequence). This CDR3 is 13 amino acids long. The CDR3 sequence is CSARPGGDQPQHF.

The chain combines TRBV6-5 with TRBJ2-1; TCRdb's assignment of TRBD2 cannot be checked, as there is no DNA. Germline CDR1 MNHEY, CDR2 SVGAGI. This CDR3 is 17 amino acids long. CDR3 loop: CASRSTSGGAEHNEQFF.

The gene calls are TRBV5-5 and TRBJ2-7; with no DNA, the TCRdb D assignment of TRBD2 cannot be verified. CDR1 is SGHKS and CDR2 is YYEKEE in the germline V gene (reference sequence). CDR3 size: 15 residues. The CDR3 region is CASSLRGAISYEQYF.

This chain links TRBV11-1 with TRBJ2-7. The CDR3 has 12 amino acids. Germline assignment: CDR1 SGHAT and CDR2 FQDESV (reference sequence). The CDR3 protein is CASSDIHYEQYF.

The gene calls are TRBV12-3 or TRBV12-4 and TRBJ2-2; TCRdb outputs TRBD1, but without DNA this stays unchecked. The CDR3 contains 14 residues. The CDR3: CASSSTRDTGELFF.

The rearrangement uses TRBV7-3 and TRBJ2-2; with no DNA, the TCRdb D assignment of TRBD2 cannot be verified. Per germline, CDR1 SGHTA and CDR2 FQGTGA. The CDR3 is 16 residues long. The CDR3: CASSLFGLANTGELFF.

The chain combines TRBV7-3 with TRBJ2-1; the D call of TRBD1 rests on TCRdb alone, since no DNA is present to check it. Germline CDR1 is SGHTA and CDR2 is FQGTGA. The CDR3 extends over 15 amino acids. The CDR3 sequence: CASSPAPDAYNEQFF.

The chain recombines TRBV7-6 with TRBJ2-5; the TCRdb call, TRBD2, lacks DNA for checking. Germline values: CDR1 SGHVS, CDR2 FNYEAQ. The CDR3 consists of 17 residues. CDR3 residues: CASSPGWRRGAGETQYF.

The chain couples TRBV7-2 to TRBJ2-1; TCRdb reports TRBD2, a call that lacks DNA to check it against. The CDR3 sequence is 15 residues long. CDR1 and CDR2 from the germline V gene are SGHTA and FQGNSA. The CDR3 sequence: CASSLALDYYNEQFF.

The V gene is TRBV20-1, the J gene TRBJ2-5; TCRdb names TRBD2, which stays unverified in the absence of DNA. CDR3 length: 15 amino acids. Germline CDR1 reads DFQATT; CDR2 reads SNEGSKA (reference sequence). The CDR3 loop reads CSARDGRGARETQYF.

The V gene is TRBV7-2, the J gene TRBJ2-7; TCRdb calls TRBD1, which cannot be checked without DNA. The CDR3 contains 14 residues. CDR1 SGHTA and CDR2 FQGNSA come from the germline V gene. The CDR3 region is CASSFGMGGFEQYF.

This rearrangement joins TRBV5-1 to TRBJ2-7. Germline CDR1 and CDR2: SGHRS and YFSETQ. This CDR3 is built from 13 residues. The chain's CDR3 is CASSLGSKYEQYF.

CDR3 sequence: CASTRQKNTDTQYF. This chain links TRBV27 with TRBJ2-3; TCRdb lists TRBD1, though no DNA is available to test this call. The CDR3 loop spans 14 amino acids. Germline V gene sequence: CDR1 MNHEY, CDR2 SMNVEV (reference sequence).

The V call is TRBV12-3 or TRBV12-4, the J call TRBJ2-3; TCRdb picks TRBD2, but there is no DNA to check that call. This CDR3 region has 18 residues. The CDR3 loop is CASSLGRLAGAPTDTQYF.

This chain joins TRBV4-3 and TRBJ2-1; TCRdb gives TRBD2 as the D gene, but with no DNA this cannot be confirmed. This CDR3 is 16 amino acids long. Looked up from germline, CDR1 is LGHNA and CDR2 is YSLEER. CDR3: CASSLISGGIYNEQFF.

The CDR3 sequence is CASSYTGGEGETQYF. V usage is TRBV11-2 and J usage is TRBJ2-5; TCRdb outputs TRBD1, but without DNA this stays unchecked. The CDR3 is 15 residues long. Germline V gives CDR1 SGHAT, CDR2 FQNNGV.

The chain employs TRBV12-3 or TRBV12-4 and TRBJ1-6; checking the TCRdb D call of TRBD1 is not possible without DNA. This CDR3 comprises 14 residues. CDR3 residues: CASTPRTGNSPLHF.

This sequence joins TRBV3-1 and TRBJ1-2; lacking DNA, the TRBD1 call made by TCRdb goes unchecked. The germline CDR1 and CDR2 sequences are LGHDT and YNNKEL (reference sequence). The CDR3 covers 15 residues. The CDR3 reads CASSDRTGGSYGYTF.

The chain has TRBV7-9 and TRBJ2-3; with no DNA, the TCRdb D assignment of TRBD2 cannot be verified. CDR3 size: 19 residues. Germline V lookup: CDR1 SEHNR, CDR2 FQNEAQ (reference sequence). CDR3 residues: CASSFPRTSGGSSTDTQYF.

J is TRBJ2-7 and V is TRBV29-1; TCRdb calls TRBD2, which cannot be checked without DNA. Germline lookup yields CDR1 SQVTM and CDR2 ANQGSEA. This CDR3 has 13 residues. CDR3 loop: CSVVAGRNYEQYF.

V is TRBV6-5 and J is TRBJ2-1; TCRdb designates TRBD1, a call that cannot be tested without DNA. This CDR3 contains 14 residues. Germline CDR1 and CDR2: MNHEY and SVGAGI. CDR3 sequence: CASSLAGGLNEQFF.

This chain joins TRBV6-2 or TRBV6-3 and TRBJ2-1; TCRdb names TRBD1, which stays unverified in the absence of DNA. The germline CDR1 and CDR2 sequences are MNHEY and SVGEGT. The CDR3 consists of 16 residues. CDR3 loop: CASSYDRTGSYNEQFF.

The CDR3 sequence: CASSHAVQGSADTQYF. This chain links TRBV4-3 with TRBJ2-3; as DNA is missing, the TRBD1 call by TCRdb cannot be tested. The CDR3 is 16 amino acids. CDR1 LGHNA and CDR2 YSLEER come from the germline V gene.

This chain uses TRBV5-1 with TRBJ1-4; TCRdb outputs TRBD1, but without DNA this stays unchecked. The CDR3 contains 16 residues. CDR1 and CDR2 (germline): SGHRS, YFSETQ. CDR3 protein: CASSLATGTGYEKLFF.